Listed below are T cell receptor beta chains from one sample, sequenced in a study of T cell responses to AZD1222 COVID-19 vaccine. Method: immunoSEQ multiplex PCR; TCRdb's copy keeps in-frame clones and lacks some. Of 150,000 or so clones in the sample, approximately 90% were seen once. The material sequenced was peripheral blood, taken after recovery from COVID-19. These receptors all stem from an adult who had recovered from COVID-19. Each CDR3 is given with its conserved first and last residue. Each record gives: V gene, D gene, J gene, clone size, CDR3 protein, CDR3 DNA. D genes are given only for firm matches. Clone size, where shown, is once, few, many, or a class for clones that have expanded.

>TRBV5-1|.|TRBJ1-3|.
CASSLEAGGVGGNTIYF
TGCGCCAGCAGCTTGGAGGCCGGGGGTGTTGGTGGAAACACCATATATTTT
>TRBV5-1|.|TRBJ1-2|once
CASSLGDGDLFGYTF
TGCGCCAGCAGCTTGGGGGACGGGGACCTTTTTGGCTACACCTTC
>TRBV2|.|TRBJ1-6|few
CASRVGNSPLHF
TGTGCCAGCAGGGTAGGGAATTCACCCCTCCACTTT
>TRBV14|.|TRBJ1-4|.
CASSQAGSSELFF
TGTGCCAGCAGCCAAGCGGGGTCGTCCGAACTGTTTTTT
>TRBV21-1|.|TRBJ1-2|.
CASSKGLCGALYGYTF
TGTGCCAGCAGCAAAGGGCTTTGCGGGGCCCTGTATGGCTACACCTTC
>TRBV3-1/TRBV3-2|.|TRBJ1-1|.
CASSQDSVGTEAFF
TGTGCCAGCAGCCAAGATAGCGTGGGCACTGAAGCTTTCTTT
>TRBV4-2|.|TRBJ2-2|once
CASSLPRGTSNTGELFF
TGTGCCAGCAGCCTCCCCCGCGGGACCTCGAACACCGGGGAGCTGTTTTTT
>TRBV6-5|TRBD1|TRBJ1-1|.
CASSYLHRGWDTEAFF
TGTGCCAGCAGTTACCTCCACAGGGGATGGGACACTGAAGCTTTCTTT
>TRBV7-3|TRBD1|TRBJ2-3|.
CASSETGAGGQYF
TGTGCCAGCAGCGAAACAGGGGCCGGCGGGCAGTATTTT
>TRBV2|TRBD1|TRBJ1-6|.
CAIRQGTSSYNSPLHF
TGTGCCATTAGACAGGGGACGAGCTCCTATAATTCACCCCTCCACTTT
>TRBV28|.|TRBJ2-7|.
CASSAGQTNYEQYF
TGTGCCAGCAGCGCAGGACAGACCAACTACGAGCAGTACTTC
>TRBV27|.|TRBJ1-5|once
CASSITTAGQPQHF
TGTGCCAGCAGTATTACAACGGCAGGTCAGCCCCAGCATTTT
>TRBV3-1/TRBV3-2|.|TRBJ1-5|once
CASSQGDRGNQPQHF
TGTGCCAGCAGCCAGGGAGACCGTGGCAATCAGCCCCAGCATTTT
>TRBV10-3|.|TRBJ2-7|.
CAISEMAEPTMQYF
TGTGCCATCAGTGAGATGGCAGAACCTACGATGCAGTACTTC
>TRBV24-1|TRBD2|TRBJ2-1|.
CATSDETSGENNEQFF
TGTGCCACCAGTGACGAAACTAGCGGGGAAAACAATGAGCAGTTCTTC
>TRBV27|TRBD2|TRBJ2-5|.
CASRSGTSGIGETQYF
TGTGCCAGCAGATCTGGGACTAGCGGGATCGGAGAGACCCAGTACTTC
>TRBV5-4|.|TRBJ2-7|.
CASSLEVGRGRYEQYF
TGTGCCAGCAGCTTGGAAGTAGGTAGGGGCCGCTACGAGCAGTACTTC
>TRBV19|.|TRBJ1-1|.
CASSIQNSWGNTEAFF
TGTGCCAGTAGTATACAAAATTCTTGGGGCAACACTGAAGCTTTCTTT
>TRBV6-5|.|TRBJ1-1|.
CASSSVRTEAFF
TGTGCCAGCAGCTCTGTCAGGACTGAAGCTTTCTTT
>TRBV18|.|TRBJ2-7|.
CASSADRPSSYEQYF
TGTGCCAGCTCAGCCGACAGGCCAAGCTCCTACGAGCAGTACTTC
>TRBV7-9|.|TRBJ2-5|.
CASISGHGGETQYF
TGTGCCAGCATTTCCGGACACGGGGGAGAGACCCAGTACTTC
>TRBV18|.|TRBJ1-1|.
CASSPDRLNTEAFF
TGTGCCAGCTCACCAGACAGATTGAACACTGAAGCTTTCTTT
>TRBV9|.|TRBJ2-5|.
CASSVEGQQQETQYF
TGTGCCAGCAGCGTAGAGGGACAACAGCAAGAGACCCAGTACTTC
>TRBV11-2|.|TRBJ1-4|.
CASSLDLATGYNNEKLFF
TGTGCCAGCAGCTTAGATCTGGCGACAGGTTACAATAATGAAAAACTGTTTTTT
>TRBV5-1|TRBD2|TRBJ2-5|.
CASRYGVTSRGEETQYF
TGCGCCAGCAGATATGGGGTGACTAGCCGGGGAGAAGAGACCCAGTACTTC
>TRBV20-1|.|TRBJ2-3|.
CSAFHWDTQYF
TGCAGTGCTTTTCACTGGGATACGCAGTATTTT
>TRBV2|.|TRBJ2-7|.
CASRGSSIPPYEQYF
TGTGCCAGCCGGGGGTCTAGTATCCCTCCCTACGAGCAGTACTTC
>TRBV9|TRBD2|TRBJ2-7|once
CASSVDPTSSYEQYF
TGTGCCAGCAGCGTAGACCCGACTAGCAGCTACGAGCAGTACTTC
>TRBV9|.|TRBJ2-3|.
CASSVAIDGYTDTQYF
TGTGCCAGCAGCGTAGCTATAGACGGGTACACAGATACGCAGTATTTT
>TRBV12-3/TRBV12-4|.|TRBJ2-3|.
CASRSPDTQYF
TGTGCCAGTCGCTCCCCAGATACGCAGTATTTT
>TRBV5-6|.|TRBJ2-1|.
CASSYGRYPANEQFF
TGTGCCAGCAGCTACGGACGATACCCGGCCAATGAGCAGTTCTTC
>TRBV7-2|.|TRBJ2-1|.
CASSLFGRAGYNEQFF
TGTGCCAGCAGCTTATTTGGTAGGGCAGGGTACAATGAGCAGTTCTTC
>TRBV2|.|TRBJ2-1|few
CASSGVLNYNEQFF
TGTGCCAGCAGCGGGGTCCTCAACTACAATGAGCAGTTCTTC
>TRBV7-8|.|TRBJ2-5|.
CASSSLVGYATQYF
TGTGCCAGCAGCTCCTTAGTGGGGTATGCGACCCAGTACTTC
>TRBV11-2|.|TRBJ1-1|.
CASSLGLNTEAFF
TGTGCCAGCAGCTTAGGACTGAACACTGAAGCTTTCTTT
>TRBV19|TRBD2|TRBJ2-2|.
CASSTRFSGSGNTGELFF
TGTGCCAGTAGTACCCGCTTTAGCGGGAGTGGGAACACCGGGGAGCTGTTTTTT
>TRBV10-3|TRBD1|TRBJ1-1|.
CATAEDRGSNTEAFF
TGTGCCACCGCCGAGGACAGGGGGTCGAACACTGAAGCTTTCTTT
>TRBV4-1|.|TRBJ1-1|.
CASSQDWGGATEAFF
TGCGCCAGCAGCCAAGATTGGGGGGGGGCGACTGAAGCTTTCTTT
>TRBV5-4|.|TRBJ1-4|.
CASSAPPNEKLFF
TGTGCCAGCAGCGCCCCCCCGAATGAAAAACTGTTTTTT
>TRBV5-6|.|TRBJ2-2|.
CASSLGAVGAGELFF
TGTGCCAGCAGCTTGGGGGCAGTGGGTGCCGGGGAGCTGTTTTTT
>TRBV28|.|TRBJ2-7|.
CASMPVLRGGTLHEQYF
TGTGCCAGCATGCCCGTTTTGAGGGGGGGGACCCTCCACGAGCAGTACTTC
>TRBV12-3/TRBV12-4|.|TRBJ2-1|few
CASILVGRNEQFF
TGTGCCAGCATTCTCGTCGGGCGCAATGAGCAGTTCTTC
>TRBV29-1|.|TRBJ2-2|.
CSVPGLSTGELFF
TGCAGCGTACCGGGACTGTCGACCGGGGAGCTGTTTTTT
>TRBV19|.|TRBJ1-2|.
CASSIDTEHYGYTF
TGTGCCAGTAGTATAGATACGGAGCACTATGGCTACACCTTC
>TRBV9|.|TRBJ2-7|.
CASSVDAGYEQYF
TGTGCCAGCAGCGTAGACGCAGGGTACGAGCAGTACTTC
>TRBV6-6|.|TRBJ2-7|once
CASSPPRAASYEQYF
TGTGCCAGCAGTCCACCCAGGGCGGCCTCCTACGAGCAGTACTTC